The entry that follows covers one TCR beta chain sequence. Residents of approximately 25 US areas, aged roughly 18 to 95 years, made up the participants. Donors were grouped by their self-reported clinical history. What the recovered Cohort 3 donors had was two negative PCRs, clearance, or symptom resolution. These data originate in a study of blood T cell repertoires in COVID-19. The V gene lost 2 bases and the J gene lost 4 bases, with 8 bases spanning the gap. From germline, CDR1 is SQVTM and CDR2 ANQGSEA. CDR3 length equals 12 residues. The assay was immunoSEQ multiplex PCR, and TCRdb's table has in-frame clones only and misses some. This table holds approximately 250,000 clones, approximately 91% found once.

The sequence was obtained from a woman younger than 45 who had recovered from COVID-19. The sequencing sample was made of PBMCs or T cells enriched from blood (not recorded which). The chain joins TRBV29-1 to TRBJ1-2; D is perhaps TRBD1 (6 bases). The CDR3 DNA sequence: TGCAGCGTTGAAACAGGGATCTATGGCTACACCTTC. This gives the protein CSVETGIYGYTF.